The 27 T cell receptor beta chains given below trace back to one sample, sequenced in a study of T cell responses to AZD1222 COVID-19 vaccine (dated by TCRdb to the early 2020s). In light of the paper, this sample's time point label describes: about 28 days (+/-7) after the second vaccine dose. Library preparation was by the immunoSEQ multiplex PCR assay. TCRdb provides this immuneACCESS table in a form limited to in-frame rearrangements. Some clones are lacking; in checked studies, under half of them reflect an unresolved V gene, and why the rest are absent is not known. Across this sample there are about 150,000 clones, with 90% to 95% seen only once. The biggest ten clones account for 3.5% to 4% of the sample. The material sequenced was peripheral blood, taken 28 days after the second AZD1222 dose. The source is an adult who received the AZD1222 COVID-19 vaccine.

V gene TRBV7-9 combines with J gene TRBJ2-5; D is unresolved. Trimming stripped 1 base from V and 3 bases from J, with 18 bases between. Germline CDR1 SEHNR, CDR2 FQNEAQ (reference sequence). The CDR3 is made up of 17 amino acids. CDR3 sequence (DNA): TGTGCCAGCAGCTTAGTCCCCCGGTGGCAGCCCAAAGAGACCCAGTACTTC. Translated, it gives CASSLVPRWQPKETQYF.

The chain recombines TRBV5-1 with TRBJ1-5; TRBD1 matches 8 bases. V shed 0 bases and J 3 bases; nucleotides not matched to a gene: 2. The germline gives CDR1 SGHRS, CDR2 YFSETQ. This CDR3 contains 15 residues. The CDR3 DNA follows: TGCGCCAGCAGCTTGGGGACAGGGCCCAATCAGCCCCAGCATTTT. It yields the protein CASSLGTGPNQPQHF. The full variable domain, its missing parts supplied by reference TRBV5-1 and TRBJ1-5, is KAGVTQTPRYLIKTRGQQVTLSCSPISGHRSVSWYQQTPGQGLQFLFEYFSETQRNKGNFPGRFSGRQFSNSRSEMNVSTLELGDSALYLCASSLGTGPNQPQHFGDGTRLSIL.

The chain is built from TRBV29-1 and TRBJ1-5; D possibly corresponds to TRBD1 (6 bases). Germline loops: CDR1 SQVTM, CDR2 ANQGSEA. Trimming stripped 4 bases from V and 6 bases from J, with 16 bases between. CDR3 length: 14 residues. The CDR3 here is CSVAEGGLGQPQHF. DNA of the CDR3: TGCAGCGTTGCGGAGGGGGGACTGGGTCAGCCCCAGCATTTT.

The sample holds one count of this clone. The V gene is TRBV20-1, the J gene TRBJ2-4, with D unresolved. CDR3 size: 11 residues. The V gene lost 5 bases and the J gene lost 9 bases, with 11 bases spanning the gap. CDR1 and CDR2 (germline): DFQATT, SNEGSKA (reference sequence). CDR3 DNA: TGCAGTGCTCCGAGAGCGACCATTCAGTACTTC. The encoded protein is CSAPRATIQYF.

CDR3 DNA sequence: TGTGCCAGCAGTGGGACAGGTAGGGATGAGCAGTTCTTC. This translates into CASSGTGRDEQFF. The chain uses TRBV27 and TRBJ2-1; TRBD1 aligns across 8 bases. The length of the CDR3 is 13 residues. Germline V CDR1 and CDR2: MNHEY, SMNVEV (reference sequence). V lost 5 bases, J lost 8 bases, and 5 bases stayed unmatched.

The V call is TRBV6-1, the J call TRBJ2-3; D uncertain. V lost 3 bases to trimming and J lost 6 bases, with 16 bases between them. Per germline, CDR1 MNHNS and CDR2 SASEGT. There are 15 residues in the CDR3. CDR3: CASSEARPVLDTQYF. CDR3 in DNA: TGTGCCAGCAGTGAGGCTAGACCGGTCCTTGATACGCAGTATTTT.

This chain links TRBV19 with TRBJ2-2; D gene ambiguous. Trimming took off 5 bases at V and 3 bases at J, with 4 bases between the two ends. The CDR3 is 12 amino acids. Germline V gene lookup returns CDR1 LNHDA and CDR2 SQIVND (reference sequence). The CDR3 protein is CASSPYTGELFF. CDR3 bases: TGTGCCAGTAGTCCGTACACCGGGGAGCTGTTTTTT. Full variable domain (outside the CDR3, taken from reference TRBV19 and TRBJ2-2): DGGITQSPKYLFRKEGQNVTLSCEQNLNHDAMYWYRQDPGQGLRLIYYSQIVNDFQKGDIAEGYSVSREKKESFPLTVTSAQKNPTAFYLCASSPYTGELFFGEGSRLTVL.

The rearrangement uses TRBV2 and TRBJ2-5; D remains ambiguous. Per germline, CDR1 SNHLY and CDR2 FYNNEI. The CDR3 runs to 11 residues. Trimming took off 8 bases at V and 4 bases at J, with 8 bases between the two ends. The CDR3 here is CASRIGETQYF. The CDR3 bases are TGTGCCAGCCGAATCGGAGAGACCCAGTACTTC. Variable domain in full (rest from reference TRBV2 and TRBJ2-5): EPEVTQTPSHQVTQMGQEVILRCVPISNHLYFYWYRQILGQKVEFLVSFYNNEISEKSEIFDDQFSVERPDGSNFTLKIRSTKLEDSAMYFCASRIGETQYFGPGTRLLVL.

The J gene is TRBJ2-3, the V gene TRBV3-1 (or the pseudogene TRBV3-2); TRBD2 matches at 12 bases. The J segment lost 5 bases and the V segment lost 1 base, leaving 10 bases of the junction unmatched. The CDR3 extends over 18 amino acids. Per the germline V gene, CDR1 is LGHDT and CDR2 is YNNKEL (reference sequence). As DNA, the CDR3 is TGTGCCAGCAGCCAAGTGCCTAGCGGGAGGGTTTGGGGAGATACGCAGTATTTT. This gives the protein CASSQVPSGRVWGDTQYF.

The chain uses TRBV6-5 and TRBJ1-1, with D tentatively TRBD1 (6 bases). Trimming removed 8 bases at V and 3 bases at J, with 16 bases between. The CDR3 covers 14 residues. The germline gives CDR1 MNHEY, CDR2 SVGAGI. The CDR3 is CASLPGHTYTEAFF. In DNA form, the CDR3 reads TGTGCCAGCCTACCGGGACACACTTACACTGAAGCTTTCTTT.

This chain joins TRBV19 and TRBJ1-1; D remains ambiguous. Germline V gene sequence: CDR1 LNHDA, CDR2 SQIVND (reference sequence). The CDR3 is made up of 15 amino acids. V was shortened by 7 bases and J by 5 bases, with 20 bases between the two germline ends. The CDR3 protein is CASTARGGGWTEAFF. The CDR3 DNA is TGTGCCAGTACCGCTCGGGGAGGAGGGTGGACTGAAGCTTTCTTT.

This rearrangement joins TRBV6-4 to TRBJ1-2; D possibly corresponds to TRBD1 (6 bases). The V end lost 3 bases, the J end lost 6 bases, and 14 bases lay between the germline ends. Germline lookup yields CDR1 MRHNA and CDR2 SNTAGT. The CDR3 extends over 14 amino acids. DNA for the CDR3: TGTGCCAGCAGTGAGGGACACCCGCTGAATGGCTACACCTTC. Protein sequence: CASSEGHPLNGYTF.

This chain uses TRBV24-1 with TRBJ2-1; 8 positions match TRBD2. The ends lost 4 bases at V and 6 bases at J; junction bases unmatched: 7. Germline-derived CDR1 and CDR2 are KGHDR and SFDVKD. The CDR3 spans 15 residues. The CDR3 bases are TGTGCCACCAGTGAGCCGGGACTAGAGTCCAATGAGCAGTTCTTC. As protein: CATSEPGLESNEQFF.

A note on this clone: A read error may account for a junction end that differs from germline. The chain uses TRBV7-7 and TRBJ2-3, with D perhaps matching TRBD1 or TRBD2 (8 bases each). From germline, CDR1 is SSHAT and CDR2 FNYEAQ (reference sequence). This CDR3 comprises 17 residues. The CDR3 spells CASSTGGTSGRTDTQYF. The CDR3 DNA reads as TGTGCTAGCAGCACAGGGGGTACTAGCGGACGCACAGATACGCAGTATTTT.

The chain is built from TRBV10-3 and TRBJ2-3; weak D call: TRBD1 (5 bases). Trimming removed 3 bases from V and 6 bases from J, with 22 bases in between. The CDR3 runs to 17 residues. Germline V lookup: CDR1 ENHRY, CDR2 SYGVKD. For the CDR3, the DNA is TGTGCCATCAGTGAATCGTTCCGGGCAGGGCCCGGGGATACGCAGTATTTT. Its translation: CAISESFRAGPGDTQYF.

This clone was recorded once. The rearrangement uses TRBV5-1 and TRBJ1-6; 7 bases align to TRBD1. The V and J ends lost 4 bases and 4 bases, in that order; junction bases with no gene match: 5. Germline values: CDR1 SGHRS, CDR2 YFSETQ. CDR3 length: 15 amino acids. Here the CDR3 DNA reads TGCGCCAGCAGCCCTGGGACAGCGTATAATTCACCCCTCCACTTT. Translated, it gives CASSPGTAYNSPLHF.

The CDR3 sequence: CASSLPGRPDGEQYF. CDR3 sequence (DNA): TGTGCCAGCAGCTTGCCGGGACGGCCAGACGGCGAGCAGTACTTC. V is TRBV7-9 and J is TRBJ2-7; D tentatively fits TRBD1 or TRBD2 (5 bases each). CDR1 is SEHNR and CDR2 is FQNEAQ in the germline V gene (reference sequence). The ends were cut back, 3 bases at V and 6 bases at J, with 18 bases in the middle. The CDR3 contains 15 residues.

This chain links TRBV6-5 with TRBJ2-1; no clear D. V lost 0 bases to trimming and J lost 5 bases, with 11 bases between them. Germline CDR1 is MNHEY and CDR2 is SVGAGI. The CDR3 is 15 residues long. The CDR3 DNA follows: TGTGCCAGCAGTTACTCAGGCGGCACCCACAATGAGCAGTTCTTC. Translation: CASSYSGGTHNEQFF.

The rearrangement links TRBV9 to TRBJ1-1; tentatively, D is TRBD1 (5 bases). Germline V gene sequence: CDR1 SGDLS, CDR2 YYNGEE. The CDR3 totals 15 residues. V was trimmed by 0 bases and J by 0 bases, leaving 9 bases between them. The CDR3: CASSVVAGMNTEAFF. Here the CDR3 DNA reads TGTGCCAGCAGCGTAGTGGCAGGGATGAACACTGAAGCTTTCTTT.

CDR3 protein: CASSPRAALQETQYF. The CDR3, as DNA: TGTGCCAGCTCACCGCGGGCGGCCCTACAAGAGACCCAGTACTTC. This sequence joins TRBV18 and TRBJ2-5; a possible D gene is TRBD2 (5 bases). Deletions cut 3 bases from V and 2 bases from J, with 13 bases between. CDR3 length equals 15 residues. Per the germline V gene, CDR1 is KGHSH and CDR2 is LQKENI.

This chain uses TRBV27 with TRBJ2-1; D not certain. Germline values: CDR1 MNHEY, CDR2 SMNVEV (reference sequence). V shed 0 bases and J shed 3 bases, with 12 bases lying between them. CDR3 length: 16 residues. The CDR3 here is CASSLSKGFNYNEQFF. In DNA form, the CDR3 reads TGTGCCAGCAGTTTATCGAAAGGCTTTAACTACAATGAGCAGTTCTTC.

The J gene is TRBJ2-1, the V gene TRBV7-3; D is uncertain. V dropped 5 bases and J dropped 7 bases, with 12 bases sitting between them. The germline gives CDR1 SGHTA, CDR2 FQGTGA. The CDR3 is 13 residues long. In DNA, the CDR3 is TGTGCCAGCAGCCCACCCTTTCGTAATGAGCAGTTCTTC. This codes for CASSPPFRNEQFF.

This sequence joins TRBV29-1 and TRBJ1-2; D not certain. The CDR3 runs to 11 residues. Trimming left V 3 bases short and J 8 bases short, with 10 bases between. Germline V gene sequence: CDR1 SQVTM, CDR2 ANQGSEA. The CDR3 is CSVEVGSGYTF. CDR3 DNA sequence: TGCAGCGTTGAGGTAGGAAGCGGCTACACCTTC.

V gene TRBV11-3 combines with J gene TRBJ2-7, with TRBD2 identical over 9 bases. V dropped 4 bases and J dropped 0; count of bases not matched to a gene: 4. This CDR3 is 15 amino acids long. CDR1 and CDR2 from the germline V gene are SGHNT and YENEEA. CDR3 residues: CASSSRAGGSYEQYF. As DNA, the CDR3 is TGTGCCAGCAGCTCTAGAGCGGGAGGCTCCTACGAGCAGTACTTC.

The genes are TRBV4-1 and TRBJ1-1; 10 bases agree with TRBD1. V was clipped by 1 base and J by 3 bases; unmatched bases: 5. Germline lookup yields CDR1 MGHRA and CDR2 YSYEKL. The CDR3 length is 16 residues. The CDR3 region has the DNA TGCGCCAGCAGCCAAGGACAGGGGGCGCGGTACACTGAAGCTTTCTTT. Residues: CASSQGQGARYTEAFF.

Points on this clone: Other DNA sequences within the sample encode an identical CDR3. The genes are TRBV7-2 and TRBJ2-7; no reliable D call. The CDR3 spans 11 residues. V lost 2 bases to trimming and J lost 3 bases, with 2 bases between them. Germline V gene sequence: CDR1 SGHTA, CDR2 FQGNSA. In DNA form, the CDR3 reads TGTGCCAGCAGCTTACTCTACGAGCAGTACTTC. Translating it yields CASSLLYEQYF.

The chain carries TRBV19 and TRBJ1-5; D is unclear. The CDR3 has 12 amino acids. V was pared by 3 bases and J by 13 bases, with 13 bases between. Germline CDR1 LNHDA, CDR2 SQIVND (reference sequence). CDR3 region: CASSMSTARQHF. As DNA, the CDR3 is TGTGCCAGTAGTATGAGCACAGCCCGTCAGCATTTT.